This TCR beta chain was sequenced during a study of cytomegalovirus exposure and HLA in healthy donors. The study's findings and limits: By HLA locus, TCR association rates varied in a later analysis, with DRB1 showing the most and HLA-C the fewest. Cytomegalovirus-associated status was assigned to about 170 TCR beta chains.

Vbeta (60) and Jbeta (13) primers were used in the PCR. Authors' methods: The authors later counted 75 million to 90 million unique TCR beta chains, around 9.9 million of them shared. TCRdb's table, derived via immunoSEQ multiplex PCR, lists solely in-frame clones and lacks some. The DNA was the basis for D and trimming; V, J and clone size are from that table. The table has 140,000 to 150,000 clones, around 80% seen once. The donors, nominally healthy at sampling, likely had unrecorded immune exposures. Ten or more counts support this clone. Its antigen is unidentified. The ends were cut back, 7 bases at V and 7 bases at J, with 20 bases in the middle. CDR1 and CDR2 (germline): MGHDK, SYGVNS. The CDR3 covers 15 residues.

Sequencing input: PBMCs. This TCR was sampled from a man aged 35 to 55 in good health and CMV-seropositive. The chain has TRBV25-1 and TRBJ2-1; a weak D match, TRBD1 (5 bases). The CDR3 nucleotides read TGTGCCAGCAACGAGGCTGGCGATAAGGGGAATGAGCAGTTCTTC. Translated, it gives CASNEAGDKGNEQFF.